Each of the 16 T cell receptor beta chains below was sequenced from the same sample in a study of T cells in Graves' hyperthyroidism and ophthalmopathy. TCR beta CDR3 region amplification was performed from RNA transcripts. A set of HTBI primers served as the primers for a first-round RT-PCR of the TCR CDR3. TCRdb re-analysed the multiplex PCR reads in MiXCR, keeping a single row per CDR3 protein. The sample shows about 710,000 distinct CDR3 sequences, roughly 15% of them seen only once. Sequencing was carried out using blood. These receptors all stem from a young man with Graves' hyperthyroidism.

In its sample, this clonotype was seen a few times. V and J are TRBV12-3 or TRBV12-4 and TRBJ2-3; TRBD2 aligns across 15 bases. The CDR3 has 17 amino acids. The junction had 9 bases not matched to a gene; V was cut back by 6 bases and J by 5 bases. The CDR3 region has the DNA TGTGCCAGCAGGGACGGGACTAGCGGGAGGTTTAGAGATACGCAGTATTTT. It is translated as CASRDGTSGRFRDTQYF.

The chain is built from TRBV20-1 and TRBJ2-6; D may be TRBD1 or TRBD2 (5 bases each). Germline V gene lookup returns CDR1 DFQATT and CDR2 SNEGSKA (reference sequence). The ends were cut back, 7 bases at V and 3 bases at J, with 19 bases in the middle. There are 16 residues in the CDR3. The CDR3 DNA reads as TGCAGTGTCGCGGCGGGCAGGGTTTTTGGGGCCAACGTCCTGACTTTC. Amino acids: CSVAAGRVFGANVLTF.

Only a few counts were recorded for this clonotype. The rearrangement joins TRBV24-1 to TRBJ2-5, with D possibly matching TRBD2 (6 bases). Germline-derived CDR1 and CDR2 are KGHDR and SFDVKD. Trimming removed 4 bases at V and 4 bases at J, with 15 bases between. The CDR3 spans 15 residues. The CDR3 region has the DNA TGTGCCACCAGTGACTGGACTCTGGGGGGAGAGACCCAGTACTTC. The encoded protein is CATSDWTLGGETQYF.

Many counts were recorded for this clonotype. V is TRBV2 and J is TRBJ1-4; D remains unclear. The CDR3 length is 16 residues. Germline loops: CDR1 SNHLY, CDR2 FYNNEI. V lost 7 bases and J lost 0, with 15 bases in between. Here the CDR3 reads CASNYETQSTNEKLFF. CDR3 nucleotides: TGTGCCAGCAACTACGAAACTCAGTCAACTAATGAAAAACTGTTTTTT.

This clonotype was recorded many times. The CDR3 DNA reads as TGTGCCAGCAGCCAAAGAATAGGGTACTACGAGCAGTACTTC. Its protein is CASSQRIGYYEQYF. The chain carries TRBV3-1 and TRBJ2-7; no firm D call. Between the trimmed V and J ends, which lost 2 bases and 3 bases, there was a span of 11 bases. The length of the CDR3 is 14 residues. Germline assignment: CDR1 LGHDT and CDR2 YNNKEL (reference sequence).

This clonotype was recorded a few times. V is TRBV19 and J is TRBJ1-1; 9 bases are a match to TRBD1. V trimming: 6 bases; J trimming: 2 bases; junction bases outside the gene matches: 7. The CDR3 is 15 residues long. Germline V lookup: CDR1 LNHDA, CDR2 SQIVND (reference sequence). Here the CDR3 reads CASSNRGRVNTEAFF. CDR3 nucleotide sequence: TGTGCCAGTAGCAACAGGGGGCGAGTTAACACTGAAGCTTTCTTT.

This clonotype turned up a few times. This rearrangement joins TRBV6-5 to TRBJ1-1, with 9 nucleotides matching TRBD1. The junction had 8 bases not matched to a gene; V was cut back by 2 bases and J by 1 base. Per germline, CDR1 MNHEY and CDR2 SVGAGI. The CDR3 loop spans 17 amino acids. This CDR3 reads CASSYTPGQGGNTEAFF. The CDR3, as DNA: TGTGCCAGCAGTTACACCCCGGGACAGGGTGGGAACACTGAAGCTTTCTTT.

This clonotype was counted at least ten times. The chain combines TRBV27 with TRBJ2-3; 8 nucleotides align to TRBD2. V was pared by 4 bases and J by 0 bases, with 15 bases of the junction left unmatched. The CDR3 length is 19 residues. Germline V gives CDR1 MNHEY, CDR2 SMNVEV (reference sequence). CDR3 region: CASSSFRGGSGASTDTQYF. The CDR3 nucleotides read TGTGCCAGCAGTTCGTTCCGGGGGGGTAGCGGGGCTAGCACAGATACGCAGTATTTT.

The chain's CDR3 is CASSVEAAPSSTDTQYF. CDR3 coding DNA: TGTGCCAGCAGCGTAGAGGCAGCGCCAAGTTCCACAGATACGCAGTATTTT. This chain connects TRBV9 to TRBJ2-3; D unclear. Germline-derived CDR1 and CDR2 are SGDLS and YYNGEE. The CDR3 totals 17 residues. Trimming pared 0 bases from V and 2 bases from J, leaving 16 bases between.

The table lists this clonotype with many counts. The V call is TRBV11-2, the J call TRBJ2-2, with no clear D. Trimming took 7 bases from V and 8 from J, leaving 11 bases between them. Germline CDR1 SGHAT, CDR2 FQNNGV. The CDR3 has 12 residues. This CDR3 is CASTYGWGELFF. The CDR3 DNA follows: TGTGCCAGCACCTATGGGTGGGGGGAGCTGTTTTTT.

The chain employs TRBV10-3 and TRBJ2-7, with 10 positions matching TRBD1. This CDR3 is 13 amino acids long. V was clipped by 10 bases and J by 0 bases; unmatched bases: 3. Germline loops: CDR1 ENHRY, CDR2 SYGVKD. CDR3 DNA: TGTGCCACCGGGACAGGGGACTCCTACGAGCAGTACTTC. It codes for CATGTGDSYEQYF.

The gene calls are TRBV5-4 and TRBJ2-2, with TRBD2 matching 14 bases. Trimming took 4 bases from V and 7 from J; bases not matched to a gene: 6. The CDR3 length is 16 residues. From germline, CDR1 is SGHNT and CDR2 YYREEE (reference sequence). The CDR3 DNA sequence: TGTGCCAGCAGCCAAGGACTAGCGGGAGGAGTCGGGGAGCTGTTTTTT. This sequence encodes CASSQGLAGGVGELFF.

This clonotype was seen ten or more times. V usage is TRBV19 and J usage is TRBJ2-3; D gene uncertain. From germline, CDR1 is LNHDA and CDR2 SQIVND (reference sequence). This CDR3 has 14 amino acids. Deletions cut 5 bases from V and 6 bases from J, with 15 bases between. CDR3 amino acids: CASSGLTWADTQYF. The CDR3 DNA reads TGTGCCAGTAGTGGTTTGACGTGGGCGGATACGCAGTATTTT.

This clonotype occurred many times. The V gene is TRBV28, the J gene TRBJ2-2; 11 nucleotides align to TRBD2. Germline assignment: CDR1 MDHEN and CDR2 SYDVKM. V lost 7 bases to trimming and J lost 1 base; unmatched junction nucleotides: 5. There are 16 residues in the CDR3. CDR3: CASTASGRLNTGELFF. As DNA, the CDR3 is TGTGCCAGCACCGCTAGCGGGAGGCTGAACACCGGGGAGCTGTTTTTT.

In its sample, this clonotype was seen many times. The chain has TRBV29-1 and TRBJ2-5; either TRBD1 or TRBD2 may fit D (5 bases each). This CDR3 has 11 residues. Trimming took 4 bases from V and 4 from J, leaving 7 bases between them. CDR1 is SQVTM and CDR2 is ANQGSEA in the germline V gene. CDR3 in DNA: TGCAGCGTTGTTGGGGGAGAGACCCAGTACTTC. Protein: CSVVGGETQYF.

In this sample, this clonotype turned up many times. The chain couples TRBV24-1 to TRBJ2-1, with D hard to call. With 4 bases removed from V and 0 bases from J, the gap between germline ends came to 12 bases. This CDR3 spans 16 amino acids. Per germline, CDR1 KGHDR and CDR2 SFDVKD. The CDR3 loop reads CATSEPDQSSYNEQFF. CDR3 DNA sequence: TGTGCCACCAGTGAGCCTGACCAGAGCTCCTACAATGAGCAGTTCTTC.